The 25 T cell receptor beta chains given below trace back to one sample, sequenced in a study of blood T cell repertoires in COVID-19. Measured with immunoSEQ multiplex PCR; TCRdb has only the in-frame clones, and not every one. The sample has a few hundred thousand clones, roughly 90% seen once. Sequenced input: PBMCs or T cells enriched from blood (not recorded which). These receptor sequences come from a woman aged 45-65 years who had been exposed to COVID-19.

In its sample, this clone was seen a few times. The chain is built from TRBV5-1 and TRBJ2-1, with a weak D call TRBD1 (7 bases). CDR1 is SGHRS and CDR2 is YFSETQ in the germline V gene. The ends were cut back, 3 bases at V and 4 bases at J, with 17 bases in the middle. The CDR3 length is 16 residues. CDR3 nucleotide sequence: TGCGCCAGCAGCTCCCGAGGAGGGGGCCTTTACAATGAGCAGTTCTTC. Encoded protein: CASSSRGGGLYNEQFF.

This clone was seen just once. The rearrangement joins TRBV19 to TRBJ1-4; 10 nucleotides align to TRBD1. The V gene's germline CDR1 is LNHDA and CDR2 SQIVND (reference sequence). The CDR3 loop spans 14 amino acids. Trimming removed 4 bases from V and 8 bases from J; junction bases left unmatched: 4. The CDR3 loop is CASSTGTGVEKLFF. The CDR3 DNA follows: TGTGCCAGTAGTACCGGGACAGGGGTGGAAAAACTGTTTTTT.

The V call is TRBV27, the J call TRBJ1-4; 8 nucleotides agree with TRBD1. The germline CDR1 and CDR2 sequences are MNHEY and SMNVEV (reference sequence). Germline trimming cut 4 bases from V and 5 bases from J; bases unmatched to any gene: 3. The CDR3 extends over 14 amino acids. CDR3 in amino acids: CASSYDRGNEKLFF. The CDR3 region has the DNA TGTGCCAGCAGTTATGACAGGGGAAATGAAAAACTGTTTTTT.

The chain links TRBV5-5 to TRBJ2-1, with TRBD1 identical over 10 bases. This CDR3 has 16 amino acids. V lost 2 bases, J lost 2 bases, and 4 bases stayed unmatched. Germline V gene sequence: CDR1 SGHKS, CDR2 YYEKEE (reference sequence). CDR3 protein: CASSFRQGATYNEQFF. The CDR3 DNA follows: TGTGCCAGCAGCTTCAGACAGGGGGCAACCTACAATGAGCAGTTCTTC.

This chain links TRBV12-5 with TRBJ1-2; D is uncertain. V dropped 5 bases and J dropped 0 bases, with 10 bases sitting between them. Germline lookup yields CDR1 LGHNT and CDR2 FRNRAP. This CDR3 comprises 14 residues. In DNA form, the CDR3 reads TGTGCTAGTGGTCCTACAGCTTCTAACTATGGCTACACCTTC. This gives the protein CASGPTASNYGYTF.

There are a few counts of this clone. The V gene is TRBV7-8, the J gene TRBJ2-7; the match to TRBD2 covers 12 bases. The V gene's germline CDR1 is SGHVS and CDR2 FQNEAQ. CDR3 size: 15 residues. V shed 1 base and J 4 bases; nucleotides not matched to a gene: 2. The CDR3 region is CASSLVLAGGYEQYF. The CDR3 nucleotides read TGTGCCAGCAGCTTAGTACTAGCGGGGGGATACGAGCAGTACTTC.

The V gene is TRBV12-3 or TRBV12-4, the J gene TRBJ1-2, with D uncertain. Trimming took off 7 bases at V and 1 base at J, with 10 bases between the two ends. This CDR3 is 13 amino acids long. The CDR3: CASTPSVNYGYTF. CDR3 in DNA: TGTGCCAGCACCCCCAGTGTTAACTATGGCTACACCTTC.

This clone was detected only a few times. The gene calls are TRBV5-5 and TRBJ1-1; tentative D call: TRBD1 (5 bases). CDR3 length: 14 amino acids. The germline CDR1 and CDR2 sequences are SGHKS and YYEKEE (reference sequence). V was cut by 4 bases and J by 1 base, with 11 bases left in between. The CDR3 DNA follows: TGTGCCAGCAGCAGGGTGGGGGGGAACACTGAAGCTTTCTTT. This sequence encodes CASSRVGGNTEAFF.

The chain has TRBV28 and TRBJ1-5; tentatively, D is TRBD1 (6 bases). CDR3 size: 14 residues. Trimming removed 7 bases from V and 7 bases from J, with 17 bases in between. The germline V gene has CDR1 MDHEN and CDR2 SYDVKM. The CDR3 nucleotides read TGTGCCAGCAACCCACAGGGCCTTGGGCAGCCCCAGCATTTT. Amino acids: CASNPQGLGQPQHF.

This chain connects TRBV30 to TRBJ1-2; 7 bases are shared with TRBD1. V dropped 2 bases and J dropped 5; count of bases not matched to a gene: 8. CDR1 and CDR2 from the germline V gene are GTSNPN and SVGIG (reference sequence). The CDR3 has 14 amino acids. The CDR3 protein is CAWSSLRGVYGYTF. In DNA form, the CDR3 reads TGTGCCTGGAGTAGTCTCAGGGGGGTATATGGCTACACCTTC.

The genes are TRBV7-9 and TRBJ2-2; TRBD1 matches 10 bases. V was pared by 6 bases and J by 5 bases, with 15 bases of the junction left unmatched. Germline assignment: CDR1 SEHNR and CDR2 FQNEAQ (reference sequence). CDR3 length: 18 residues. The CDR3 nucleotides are TGTGCCAGCAGGACCGGGACAGGGGACCGATTGTGGACCGGGGAGCTGTTTTTT. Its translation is CASRTGTGDRLWTGELFF.

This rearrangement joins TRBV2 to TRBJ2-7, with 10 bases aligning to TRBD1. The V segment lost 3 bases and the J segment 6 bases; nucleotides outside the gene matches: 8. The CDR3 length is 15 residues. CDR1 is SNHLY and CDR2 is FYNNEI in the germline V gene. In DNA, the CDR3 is TGTGCCAGCAGTGAGGGACAGGGGTTTTCTGGCGAGCAGTACTTC. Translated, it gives CASSEGQGFSGEQYF.

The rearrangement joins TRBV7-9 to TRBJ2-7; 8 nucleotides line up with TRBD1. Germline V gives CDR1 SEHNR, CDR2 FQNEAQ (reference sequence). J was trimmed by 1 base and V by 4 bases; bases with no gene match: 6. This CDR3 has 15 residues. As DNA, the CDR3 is TGTGCCAGCAGCTCGGACAGGGTGAGGTCCTACGAGCAGTACTTC. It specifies CASSSDRVRSYEQYF.

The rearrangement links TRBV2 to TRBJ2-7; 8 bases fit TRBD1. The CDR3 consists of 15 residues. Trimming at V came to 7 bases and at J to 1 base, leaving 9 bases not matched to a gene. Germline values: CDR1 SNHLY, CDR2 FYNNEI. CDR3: CASNLLGQVSYEQYF. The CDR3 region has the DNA TGTGCCAGCAACCTATTGGGACAGGTTTCCTACGAGCAGTACTTC.

CDR3 bases: TGTGCCAGCAGCCAAGATCTTTTATTGGTAGGGGCGAACGCTTTCTTT. Its translation: CASSQDLLLVGANAFF. The chain has TRBV14 and TRBJ1-1; D may be TRBD1 (5 bases). The germline V gene has CDR1 SGHDN and CDR2 FVKESK. There are 16 residues in the CDR3. Trimming took off 0 bases at V and 11 bases at J, with 22 bases between the two ends.

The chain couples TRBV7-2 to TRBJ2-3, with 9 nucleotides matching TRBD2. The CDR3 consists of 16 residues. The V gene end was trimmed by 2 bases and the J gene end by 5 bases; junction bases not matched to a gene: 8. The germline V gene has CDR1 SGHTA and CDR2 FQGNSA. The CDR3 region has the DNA TGTGCCAGCAGCTTAATCTTGCGGGGGGGCGTAGATACGCAGTATTTT. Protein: CASSLILRGGVDTQYF.

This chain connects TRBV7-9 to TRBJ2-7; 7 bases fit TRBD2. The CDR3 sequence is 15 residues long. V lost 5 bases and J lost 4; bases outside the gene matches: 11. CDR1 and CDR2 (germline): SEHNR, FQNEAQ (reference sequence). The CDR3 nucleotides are TGTGCCAGCAGCCCCACCCGGGGGGTGTCGTACGAGCAGTACTTC. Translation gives CASSPTRGVSYEQYF.

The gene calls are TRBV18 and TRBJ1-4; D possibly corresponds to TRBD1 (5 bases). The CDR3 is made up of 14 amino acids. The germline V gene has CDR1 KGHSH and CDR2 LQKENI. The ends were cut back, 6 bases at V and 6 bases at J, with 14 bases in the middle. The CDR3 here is CASSRGATDEKLFF. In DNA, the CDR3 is TGTGCCAGCTCCCGCGGGGCGACCGATGAAAAACTGTTTTTT.

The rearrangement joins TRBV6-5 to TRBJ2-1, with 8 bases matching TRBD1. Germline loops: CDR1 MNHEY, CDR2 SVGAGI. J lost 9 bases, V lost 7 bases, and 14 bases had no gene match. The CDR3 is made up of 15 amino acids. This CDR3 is CASKWRTGFEIEQFF. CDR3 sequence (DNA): TGTGCCAGCAAATGGCGGACAGGGTTTGAAATTGAGCAGTTCTTC.

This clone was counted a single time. The CDR3 DNA sequence: TGCAGTGCTAGTTTGTGGCGGGGGGCCAACTACAATGAGCAGTTCTTC. It translates to CSASLWRGANYNEQFF. The chain couples TRBV20-1 to TRBJ2-1, with 8 bases fitting TRBD2. CDR1 is DFQATT and CDR2 is SNEGSKA in the germline V gene (reference sequence). The CDR3 loop spans 16 amino acids. Trimming took 3 bases from V and 3 from J; bases not matched to a gene: 10.

CDR3 in DNA: TGTGCCAGCAAGAGACAGGGGCTAGAGACCCAGTACTTC. Protein: CASKRQGLETQYF. The chain joins TRBV28 to TRBJ2-5, with 8 nucleotides matching TRBD1. Germline values: CDR1 MDHEN, CDR2 SYDVKM. The CDR3 consists of 13 residues. Trimming cost V 7 bases and J 4 bases; bases outside gene matches: 5.

The CDR3 region has the DNA TGTGCCAGCAGCTTCCTAGGGGGGGACAAAAACATTCAGTACTTC. It yields the protein CASSFLGGDKNIQYF. The J gene is TRBJ2-4, the V gene TRBV5-4, with TRBD2 as a possible D gene (7 bases). The germline CDR1 and CDR2 sequences are SGHNT and YYREEE (reference sequence). V was shortened by 2 bases and J by 3 bases, with 12 bases between the two germline ends. This CDR3 is built from 15 residues.

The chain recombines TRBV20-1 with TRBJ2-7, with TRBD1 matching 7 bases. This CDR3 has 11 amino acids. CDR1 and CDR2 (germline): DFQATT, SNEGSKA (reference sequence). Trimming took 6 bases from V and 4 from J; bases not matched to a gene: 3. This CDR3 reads CSAKTGYEQYF. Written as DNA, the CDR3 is TGCAGTGCCAAGACAGGGTACGAGCAGTACTTC.

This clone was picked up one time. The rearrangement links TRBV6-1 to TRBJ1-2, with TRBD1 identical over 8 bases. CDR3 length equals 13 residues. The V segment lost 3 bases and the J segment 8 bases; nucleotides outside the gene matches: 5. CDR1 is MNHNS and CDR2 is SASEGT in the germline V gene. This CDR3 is CASSDRQGKGYTF. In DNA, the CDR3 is TGTGCCAGCAGTGACCGACAGGGGAAGGGCTACACCTTC.

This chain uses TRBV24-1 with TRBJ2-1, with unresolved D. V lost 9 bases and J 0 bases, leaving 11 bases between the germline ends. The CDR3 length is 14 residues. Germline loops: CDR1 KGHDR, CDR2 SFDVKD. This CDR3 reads CATATPSSYNEQFF. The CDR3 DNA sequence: TGTGCCACCGCCACACCTAGCTCCTACAATGAGCAGTTCTTC.